The T cell receptor beta chain described here comes from a study of cytomegalovirus exposure and HLA in healthy donors. The wider study: The roughly 130 validation repertoires used the same platform as the 650 to 800 first-cohort repertoires, a later analysis reported.

Of note for this clone: Its target is not known.

Study-level results: High specificity and sensitivity for cytomegalovirus status were reported for the classifier. Listed as cytomegalovirus-associated were 150 or so TCR beta chains. Specific recognition of CMV antigens was confirmed in vitro for a few chains (all CMV-associated).

This CDR3 contains 15 residues. CDR1 and CDR2 from the germline V gene are SGHRS and YFSETQ. Deletions cut 1 base from V and 6 bases from J, with 17 bases between. Assay: immunoSEQ multiplex PCR; the TCRdb copy retains only in-frame clones and omits some. The sample lists 110,000 to 150,000 clones; 85% to 90% were seen once. This receptor was obtained from a man younger than 35 in good health and CMV-seronegative. V is TRBV5-1 and J is TRBJ2-7, with a tentative D call TRBD1 (5 bases). Source material: PBMCs. The CDR3 nucleotides are TGCGCCAGCAGCTTGAGTTGGGGCAGGGTGGGCGAGCAGTACTTC. This encodes CASSLSWGRVGEQYF. Combining the CDR3 with reference TRBV5-1 and TRBJ2-7 gives the whole variable domain KAGVTQTPRYLIKTRGQQVTLSCSPISGHRSVSWYQQTPGQGLQFLFEYFSETQRNKGNFPGRFSGRQFSNSRSEMNVSTLELGDSALYLCASSLSWGRVGEQYFGPGTRLTVT.